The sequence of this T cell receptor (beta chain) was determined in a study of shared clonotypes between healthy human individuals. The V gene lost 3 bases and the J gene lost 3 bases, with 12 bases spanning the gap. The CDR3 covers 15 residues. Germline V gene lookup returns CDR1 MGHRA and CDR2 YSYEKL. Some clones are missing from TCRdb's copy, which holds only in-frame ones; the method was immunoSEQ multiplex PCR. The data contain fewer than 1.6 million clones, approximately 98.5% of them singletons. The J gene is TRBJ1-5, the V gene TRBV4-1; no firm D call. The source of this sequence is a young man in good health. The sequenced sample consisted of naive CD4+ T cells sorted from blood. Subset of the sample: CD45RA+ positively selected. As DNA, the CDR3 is TGCGCCAGCAGCCAGGCCTGGGCCCTCAATCAGCCCCAGCATTTT. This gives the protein CASSQAWALNQPQHF.